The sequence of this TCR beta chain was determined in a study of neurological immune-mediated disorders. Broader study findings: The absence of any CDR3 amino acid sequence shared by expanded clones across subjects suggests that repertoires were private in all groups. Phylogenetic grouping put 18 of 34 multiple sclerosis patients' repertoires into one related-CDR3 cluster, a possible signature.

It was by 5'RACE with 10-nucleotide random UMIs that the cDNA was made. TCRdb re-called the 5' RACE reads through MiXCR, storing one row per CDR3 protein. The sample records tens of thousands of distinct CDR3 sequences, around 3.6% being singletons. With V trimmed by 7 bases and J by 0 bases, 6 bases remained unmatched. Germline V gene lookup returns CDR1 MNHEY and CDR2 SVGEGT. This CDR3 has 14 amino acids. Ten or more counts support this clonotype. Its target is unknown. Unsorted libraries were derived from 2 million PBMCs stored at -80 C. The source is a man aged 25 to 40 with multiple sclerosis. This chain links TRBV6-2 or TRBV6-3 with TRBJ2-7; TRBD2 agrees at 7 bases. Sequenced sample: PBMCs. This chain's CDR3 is CASKGREVSYEQYF. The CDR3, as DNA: TGTGCCAGCAAGGGGAGGGAAGTCTCCTACGAGCAGTACTTC.